The TCR beta chain under discussion was sequenced for a study of blood T cell dynamics during melanoma immunotherapy. The repertoire was sequenced with immunoSEQ multiplex PCR; TCRdb's copy has only in-frame clones and lacks some. The table lists about 8,600 clones, around nine tenths of them singletons, with about 5.7% in the top ten. The time point was: week 3, after first cycle of checkpoint inhibitor. The CDR3 consists of 15 residues. The V end lost 3 bases, the J end lost 2 bases, and 8 bases lay between the germline ends. Germline CDR1 reads LNHDA; CDR2 reads SQIVND (reference sequence). Turning to this clone: Its antigen is undetermined.

General study points: The study could not tell melanoma-specific clones from general immune activation.

This sequence was found in a human donor with melanoma. This chain uses TRBV19 with TRBJ2-6; perhaps TRBD2 as D (5 bases). This specimen consisted of blood, obtained from a patient treated with checkpoint blockade. CDR3 protein: CASSITGTGANVLTF. The CDR3 nucleotides read TGTGCCAGTAGTATCACCGGGACTGGGGCCAACGTCCTGACTTTC.